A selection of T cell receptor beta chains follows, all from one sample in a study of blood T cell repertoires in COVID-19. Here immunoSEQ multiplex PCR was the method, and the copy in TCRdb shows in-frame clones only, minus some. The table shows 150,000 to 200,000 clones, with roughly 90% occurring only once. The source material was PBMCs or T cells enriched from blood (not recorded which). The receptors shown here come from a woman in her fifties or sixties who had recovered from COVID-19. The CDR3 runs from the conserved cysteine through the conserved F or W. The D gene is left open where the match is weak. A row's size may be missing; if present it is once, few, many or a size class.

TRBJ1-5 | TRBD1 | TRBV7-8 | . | TGTGCCAGCAGCTTAGAGGGACAGGGTTACAATCAGCCCCAGCATTTT | CASSLEGQGYNQPQHF
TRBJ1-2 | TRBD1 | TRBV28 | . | TGTGCCAGCAGTATCACGACAGGGCTAGGGGGCTACACCTTC | CASSITTGLGGYTF
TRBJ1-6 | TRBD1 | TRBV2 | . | TGTGCCAGCAGTGAAACGGGACAGGGCAATTCACCCCTCCACTTT | CASSETGQGNSPLHF
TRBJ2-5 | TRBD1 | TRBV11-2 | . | TGTGCCAGCAGCTCGAGGACAGGCTTAGAGAGTGAGCAGTACTTC | CASSSRTGLESEQYF
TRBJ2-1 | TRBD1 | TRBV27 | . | TGTGCCAGCAGTTTTGAAGTGTGGTTTCCGGGACAGGGGGCAGGGAATGAGCAGTTCTTC | CASSFEVWFPGQGAGNEQFF
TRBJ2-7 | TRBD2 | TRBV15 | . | TGTGCCACCAGCAGAGATTTGGGGGGGGCCTACGAGCAGTACTTC | CATSRDLGGAYEQYF
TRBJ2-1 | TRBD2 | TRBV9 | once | TGTGCCAGCAGCGGCCGGGGGGACCCCTACAATGAGCAGTTCTTC | CASSGRGDPYNEQFF
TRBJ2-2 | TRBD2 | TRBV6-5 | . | TGTGCCAGCAGTTCACTAGCGGGAGGGCCTGGCGGGGAGCTGTTTTTT | CASSSLAGGPGGELFF
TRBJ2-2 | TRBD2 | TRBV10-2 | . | TGCGCCAGCAGTCGCCCGCGGGAGGTCACCGGGGAGCTGTTTTTT | CASSRPREVTGELFF
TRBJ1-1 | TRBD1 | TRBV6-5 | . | TGTGCCAGTACCATAGTCGGCCAGGGGGCACCAGCTTTCTTT | CASTIVGQGAPAFF
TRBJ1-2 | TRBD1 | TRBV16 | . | TGTGCCAGCAGCCAGTTACCCGGACAGGGGTCTAGTACCTTC | CASSQLPGQGSSTF
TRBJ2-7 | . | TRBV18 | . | TGTGCCAGCTCACCCAAGCAGACAGGCTCCTACGAGCAGTACTTC | CASSPKQTGSYEQYF
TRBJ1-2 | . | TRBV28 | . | TGTGCCAGCAGTGCGGTTGGAGGTGGCTACACCTTC | CASSAVGGGYTF
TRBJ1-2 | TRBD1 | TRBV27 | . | TGTGCCAGCAGTCGAACCGGGACAGGGGGCGTCTATGGCTACACCTTC | CASSRTGTGGVYGYTF
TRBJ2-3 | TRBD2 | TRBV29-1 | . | TGCAGCGTTGAACTAGCGGGAGCAGGCCCAGATACGCAGTATTTT | CSVELAGAGPDTQYF
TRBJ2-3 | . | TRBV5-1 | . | TGCGCCAGCAGCTTGGCCGGCGGATCCACAGATACGCAGTATTTT | CASSLAGGSTDTQYF
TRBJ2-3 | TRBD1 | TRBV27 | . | TGTGCCAGCAGTTCCCGGACAGGGTCAGATACGCAGTATTTT | CASSSRTGSDTQYF
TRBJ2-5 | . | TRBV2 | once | TGTGCCAGCAGGGCCGGCCGGGAAGGGACCCAGTACTTC | CASRAGREGTQYF
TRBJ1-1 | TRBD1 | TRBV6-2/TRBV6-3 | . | TGTGCCAGCAGTTACGAGGGGGCATACACTGAAGCTTTCTTT | CASSYEGAYTEAFF
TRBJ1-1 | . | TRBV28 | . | TGTGCCAGCAGTTCGCCACATCAGGGAGGTGAAGCTTTCTTT | CASSSPHQGGEAFF
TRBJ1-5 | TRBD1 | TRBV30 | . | TGTGCCTGGAGTGTACAGGGACAGGGGCACAATCAGCCCCAGCATTTT | CAWSVQGQGHNQPQHF
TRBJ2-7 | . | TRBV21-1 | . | TGTGCCAGCAGCAAAGAAAACAGGGGTCACGAGCAGTACTTC | CASSKENRGHEQYF
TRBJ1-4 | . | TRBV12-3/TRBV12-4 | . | TGTGCCAGCAGTTTGACACGAGGGGAAAAACTGTTTTTT | CASSLTRGEKLFF
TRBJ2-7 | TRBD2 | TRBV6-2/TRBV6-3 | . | TGTGCCAGCAGTTTAGCGGGACAATTCTACGAGCAGTACTTC | CASSLAGQFYEQYF
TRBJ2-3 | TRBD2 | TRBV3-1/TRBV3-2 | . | TGTGCCAGCAGCCAAGGACTAGCGGGAGTGTCATATTTT | CASSQGLAGVSYF
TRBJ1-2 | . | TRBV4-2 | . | TGTGCCAGCAGCCAAGTTACTAGAGCTGTGAACTATGGCTACACCTTC | CASSQVTRAVNYGYTF
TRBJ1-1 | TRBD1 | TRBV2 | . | TGTGCCAGCAGTTCCGACAGGGGAGCGACTGAAGCTTTCTTT | CASSSDRGATEAFF
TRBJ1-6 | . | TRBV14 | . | TGTGCCAGCAGCCTAAGGGGGAATAATTCACCCCTCCACTTT | CASSLRGNNSPLHF
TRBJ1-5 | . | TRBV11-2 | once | TGTGCCAGCAGCTTTGGACTAGGCCAGCCCCAGCATTTT | CASSFGLGQPQHF
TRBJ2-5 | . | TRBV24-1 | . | TGTGCCACCAGTGATTCGGAGCGGGCTCGAGAGACCCAGTACTTC | CATSDSERARETQYF
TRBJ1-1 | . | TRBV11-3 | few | TGTGCCAGCAGCTTCCGGGAGAACACTGAAGCTTTCTTT | CASSFRENTEAFF
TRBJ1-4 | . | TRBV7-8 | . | TGTGCCAGCAGCCCACCCGGTCGGGGGTTGGGTGAAAAACTGTTTTTT | CASSPPGRGLGEKLFF
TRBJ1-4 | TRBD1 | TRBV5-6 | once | TGTGCCAGCAGCTTAACAGGGGGCAGGTCTAATGAAAAACTGTTTTTT | CASSLTGGRSNEKLFF
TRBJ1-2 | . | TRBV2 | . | TGTGCCAGCAGTGAAGTACATGGTAACTATGGCTACACCTTC | CASSEVHGNYGYTF
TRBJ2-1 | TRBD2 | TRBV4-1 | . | TGCGCCAGCAGCCCGACAAGGACTAGCGGGAGTAAAAATGAGCAGTTCTTC | CASSPTRTSGSKNEQFF
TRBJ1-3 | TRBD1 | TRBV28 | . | TGTGCCAGCAGTCCCCCGGACAGGGCAACCACCATATATTTT | CASSPPDRATTIYF
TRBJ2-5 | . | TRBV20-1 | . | TGCAGTGCTAGGGCTGAGACCCAGTACTTC | CSARAETQYF
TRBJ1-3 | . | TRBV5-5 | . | TGTGCCAGCAGCTTGCTGCAGGGAAGATCCGGAAACACCATATATTTT | CASSLLQGRSGNTIYF
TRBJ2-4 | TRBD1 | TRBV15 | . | TGTGCCACCAGCAGAGATGGACTAACAGGGGGCGTTATTAGCATTCAGTACTTC | CATSRDGLTGGVISIQYF
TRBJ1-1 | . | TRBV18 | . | TGTGCCAGCTCACCGGACAGAAGCACTGAAGCTTTCTTT | CASSPDRSTEAFF
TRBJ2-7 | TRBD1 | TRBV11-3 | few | TGTGCCAGCAGCTTAGAGGCGGACAGGTTACCTTGGATTGTCCCCTACGAGCAGTACTTC | CASSLEADRLPWIVPYEQYF